The rows below give T cell receptor beta chains drawn from one sample of a study of shared clonotypes between healthy human individuals. Measured with immunoSEQ multiplex PCR; TCRdb has only the in-frame clones, and not every one. The table lists approximately 2.3 million clones, more than 80% of them singletons. Sequencing used naive CD4+ T cells from PBMCs. The receptors derive from a man aged 18 to 29 in good health. Some clones in this sample may be carry-over from other donors' samples. Both conserved end residues are trimmed from each CDR3. The order of the fields is V gene, J gene, clone size, CDR3 protein. Clone size appears in some rows only: once, few, many, or a class for an expanded clone.

>TRBV11-2|TRBJ2-2|NA
ASSFEGIYGELF
>TRBV4-1|TRBJ2-1|few
ASSQDETSSYNEQF
>TRBV28|TRBJ2-5|NA
ASSTRTGVVETQY
>TRBV18|TRBJ2-7|NA
ASSPMLAGGSSYEQY
>TRBV4-1|TRBJ2-5|NA
ASSQLGVTGNTQY
>TRBV7-6|TRBJ1-3|NA
ASSNGQGPGNTIY
>TRBV6-6|TRBJ2-5|NA
ASRGSGTQY
>TRBV7-5|TRBJ1-5|NA
ARSLVKPQH
>TRBV6-5|TRBJ2-5|NA
ASSYPTYPTQY
>TRBV7-9|TRBJ2-3|NA
ASSSWDRSRTDTQY
>TRBV7-9|TRBJ1-3|NA
ASSPDITGNTIY
>TRBV9|TRBJ2-7|NA
ASSTRQGSEQY
>TRBV5-1|TRBJ1-1|NA
ASSLAGLGMNTEAF
>TRBV7-6|TRBJ2-2|NA
ASSLVFGGTGELF
>TRBV29-1|TRBJ2-7|NA
SVAVSGYEQY
>TRBV5-1|TRBJ2-1|once
ASSQGAGSVNEQF
>TRBV2|TRBJ2-7|NA
ASSDRVGREQY
>TRBV18|TRBJ1-2|NA
ASSPILDSNYGYT
>TRBV14|TRBJ2-7|NA
ASSQDRGHSYEQY
>TRBV7-9|TRBJ1-2|NA
ASSSVSVPYGYT
>TRBV5-8|TRBJ1-5|NA
ASSLRRNQPQH
>TRBV18|TRBJ1-5|NA
ASSPPGTRGPQH
>TRBV20-1|TRBJ2-1|NA
SASTNNEQF
>TRBV28|TRBJ2-7|NA
ASSFRGLYYEQY
>TRBV6-1|TRBJ2-7|NA
ASTGGLRVSYEQY
>TRBV28|TRBJ2-1|once
ASEGASSYNEQF
>TRBV19|TRBJ1-4|NA
ASSTLEKLF
>TRBV19|TRBJ2-6|NA
ASSMRDRGRPGANVLT
>TRBV2|TRBJ1-5|few
ASMGPAQPQH
>TRBV4-3|TRBJ2-4|NA
ASSQVRTSPPY
>TRBV5-1|TRBJ2-5|few
ASSLGQETQY
>TRBV18|TRBJ1-4|NA
ASSPIKSATNEKLF
>TRBV7-9|TRBJ2-6|NA
ASSLVPSSGANVLT
>TRBV6-5|TRBJ1-1|NA
ASRLPGQGNTEAF
>TRBV11-1|TRBJ2-7|NA
ASTKQGGPYEQY
>TRBV7-9|TRBJ1-3|NA
ASGPDISGNTIY
>TRBV5-6|TRBJ1-2|NA
ASSPRPEPIILDYGYT
>TRBV7-9|TRBJ2-1|NA
ASSIYNEQF
>TRBV6-5|TRBJ2-2|NA
ASSVQGNTGELF
>TRBV10-3|TRBJ2-7|NA
AIRDRERGSGQY
>TRBV5-1|TRBJ2-2|NA
ASSPDRGFTGELF
>TRBV9|TRBJ2-5|NA
ASSGGVGETQY
>TRBV18|TRBJ2-3|NA
ASSPPVDWRVSDTQY
>TRBV19|TRBJ2-7|NA
ASSIDSYEQY
>TRBV18|TRBJ2-3|NA
ASSLTSGGDTQY
>TRBV5-1|TRBJ1-4|once
ASSAGTNEKLF
>TRBV6-5|TRBJ1-1|NA
AGGTAVGEAF
>TRBV5-1|TRBJ1-1|few
ASRPVGFSGTEAF
>TRBV30|TRBJ2-3|NA
AWTSGSTDTQY
>TRBV18|TRBJ1-4|NA
ASSPGQEKLF
>TRBV11-2|TRBJ2-7|NA
ASSLDHEQY
>TRBV20-1|TRBJ1-1|NA
SARGGSEAF
>TRBV28|TRBJ2-2|few
ASSSITRYTGELF
>TRBV19|TRBJ2-2|NA
ASSIDLGSNYYTGELF
>TRBV7-9|TRBJ1-6|NA
ASSPAGFSLH